Presented here are 25 T cell receptor beta chains from one specimen sequenced in a study of shared clonotypes between healthy human individuals. Data came from immunoSEQ multiplex PCR; TCRdb stores just in-frame clones and leaves some out. The table records about 1 million clones, about 77% of them present only once. The sequenced sample consisted of memory CD4+ T cells sorted from blood. The sample's subset: CD45RA-negative fraction. These receptors were collected from a man aged 18-30 years in good health.

The chain links TRBV5-1 to TRBJ2-1; D could derive from TRBD1 or TRBD2 (5 bases each). Germline V gene lookup returns CDR1 SGHRS and CDR2 YFSETQ. With 3 bases removed from V and 4 bases from J, the gap between germline ends came to 11 bases. This CDR3 is 14 amino acids long. The CDR3, as DNA: TGCGCCAGCAGCTCAGGGACCCAGTACAATGAGCAGTTCTTC. Translation gives CASSSGTQYNEQFF.

The chain uses TRBV18 and TRBJ2-7; D call uncertain. V gave up 1 base and J gave up 3 bases, with 4 bases separating them. Germline CDR1 reads KGHSH; CDR2 reads LQKENI. The length of the CDR3 is 12 residues. CDR3 sequence reads: CASSPQSYEQYF. The CDR3 nucleotides are TGTGCCAGCTCACCACAGAGCTACGAGCAGTACTTC.

The chain joins TRBV2 to TRBJ2-3; 8 bases agree with TRBD2. The CDR3 totals 14 residues. After removal of 10 bases from V and 4 bases from J, the junction contained 10 bases not matched to a gene. The germline V gene encodes CDR1 SNHLY and CDR2 FYNNEI. The CDR3 DNA reads as TGTGCCATCGGAACAAGCGGGGGTGCAGATACGCAGTATTTT. Protein product: CAIGTSGGADTQYF.

Turning to this clone: A read error is likely here: a far larger clone is one base away. V and J are TRBV7-2 and TRBJ1-1; D not certain. In germline, CDR1 is SGHTA, CDR2 FQGNSA. The CDR3 has 12 residues. The DNA for the CDR3 is TGTGCCGGCAGCTTAGATGGCGGTGAAGCTTTCTTT. The encoded protein is CAGSLDGGEAFF.

V is TRBV11-3 and J is TRBJ2-5; no reliable D call. The CDR3 has 13 residues. V lost 5 bases, J lost 5 bases, and 12 bases lay in between. In germline, CDR1 is SGHNT, CDR2 YENEEA. The CDR3 nucleotides are TGTGCCAGCAGCCGTTTGGAGTCGGAGACCCAGTACTTC. This encodes CASSRLESETQYF.

The chain has TRBV10-3 and TRBJ2-1, with no clear D. CDR1 ENHRY and CDR2 SYGVKD come from the germline V gene. V lost 0 bases, J lost 0 bases, and 3 bases lay in between. The CDR3 is 14 amino acids. The CDR3 bases are TGTGCCATCAGTGAGTCGAGCTCCTACAATGAGCAGTTCTTC. Translation gives CAISESSSYNEQFF.

The gene calls are TRBV7-2 and TRBJ1-2; 11 nucleotides line up with TRBD1. CDR3 length: 14 amino acids. Germline loops: CDR1 SGHTA, CDR2 FQGNSA. With 6 bases clipped from V and 6 bases from J, the junction kept 6 bases outside the gene matches. The CDR3 loop reads CASRVDRGLDGYTF. DNA of the CDR3: TGTGCCAGCAGGGTGGACAGGGGGCTAGATGGCTACACCTTC. Looking up the rest from reference TRBV7-2 and TRBJ1-2 gives the full variable domain: GAGVSQSPSNKVTEKGKDVELRCDPISGHTALYWYRQSLGQGLEFLIYFQGNSAPDKSGLPSDRFSAERTGGSVSTLTIQRTQQEDSAVYLCASRVDRGLDGYTFGSGTRLTVV.

V usage is TRBV15 and J usage is TRBJ2-1; TRBD1 aligns across 8 bases. The CDR3 is 16 amino acids. From germline, CDR1 is LNHNV and CDR2 YYDKDF (reference sequence). J was trimmed by 4 bases and V by 6 bases; bases with no gene match: 11. The CDR3 region is CATSNQGAEGYNEQFF. The CDR3 coding sequence is TGTGCCACCAGTAATCAGGGGGCTGAGGGGTACAATGAGCAGTTCTTC.

The chain has TRBV5-3 and TRBJ2-7; tentative D call: TRBD1 (5 bases). TRBV5-3 is assigned to the ORF class and has an uncertain function. The V end lost 0 bases, the J end lost 3 bases, and 22 bases lay between the germline ends. The length of the CDR3 is 18 residues. CDR3 protein: CARSLVFRQGGRCYEQYF. The CDR3 DNA sequence: TGTGCCAGAAGCTTGGTCTTTCGCCAGGGCGGAAGGTGCTACGAGCAGTACTTC.

The V call is TRBV11-1, the J call TRBJ2-7, with D possibly matching TRBD1 (5 bases). Trimming took off 7 bases at V and 2 bases at J, with 12 bases between the two ends. Germline loops: CDR1 SGHAT, CDR2 FQDESV (reference sequence). The CDR3 loop spans 13 amino acids. CDR3 region: CASTGQGTYEQYF. CDR3 bases: TGTGCCAGCACCGGACAAGGCACCTACGAGCAGTACTTC.

This clone showed up just once. J is TRBJ2-3 and V is TRBV11-2, with TRBD1 as a possible D gene (5 bases). Germline V gene sequence: CDR1 SGHAT, CDR2 FQNNGV. This CDR3 has 14 residues. The V and J ends lost 2 bases and 3 bases respectively, with 9 bases between them. The CDR3 DNA is TGTGCCAGCAGCTTAAACAGGCGAACAGATACGCAGTATTTT. Translation: CASSLNRRTDTQYF.

The chain employs TRBV7-6 and TRBJ2-7; 7 positions agree with TRBD2. This CDR3 has 16 residues. The germline V gene encodes CDR1 SGHVS and CDR2 FNYEAQ. Trimming took 1 base from V and 0 from J; bases not matched to a gene: 6. DNA of the CDR3: TGTGCCAGCAGCTTAGTTGCCGGGGGGAGCTCCTACGAGCAGTACTTC. This translates into CASSLVAGGSSYEQYF.

This clone was observed at least ten times. The sample holds other DNA sequences that translate to the same CDR3. The chain uses TRBV6-5 and TRBJ2-1; TRBD1 matches 10 bases. Trimming cost V 5 bases and J 10 bases; bases outside gene matches: 5. This CDR3 is 13 amino acids long. The germline CDR1 and CDR2 sequences are MNHEY and SVGAGI. The CDR3 loop reads CASSRDRGREQFF. The CDR3 DNA reads TGTGCCAGCAGTCGGGACAGGGGTAGGGAGCAGTTCTTC.

This clone appeared a few times. CDR3 sequence reads: CASSFRQGGTYEQYF. In nucleotides, the CDR3 is TGTGCCAGCAGCTTTCGGCAGGGAGGGACCTACGAGCAGTACTTC. J is TRBJ2-7 and V is TRBV5-5; 7 bases align to TRBD2. Germline values: CDR1 SGHKS, CDR2 YYEKEE (reference sequence). The V and J ends lost 2 bases and 2 bases, in that order; junction bases with no gene match: 7. The CDR3 is 15 residues long.

The chain carries TRBV2 and TRBJ2-3; TRBD2 aligns across 9 bases. The V gene end was trimmed by 7 bases and the J gene end by 9 bases; junction bases not matched to a gene: 14. The CDR3 has 15 amino acids. Germline V gives CDR1 SNHLY, CDR2 FYNNEI. CDR3 sequence: CASTHDLTSGRTQYF. The CDR3 DNA reads TGTGCCAGCACCCACGACCTGACTAGCGGTAGGACGCAGTATTTT.

V is TRBV19 and J is TRBJ1-5; unclear D gene. Per germline, CDR1 LNHDA and CDR2 SQIVND (reference sequence). V lost 6 bases, J lost 4 bases, and 7 bases lay in between. The CDR3 is made up of 12 amino acids. The CDR3 DNA is TGTGCCAGTAGGGCGGTGAATCAGCCCCAGCATTTT. This codes for CASRAVNQPQHF.

CDR3 in amino acids: CASSKQGPNTEAFF. As DNA, the CDR3 is TGTGCCAGCAGTAAACAGGGCCCGAACACTGAAGCTTTCTTT. The chain is built from TRBV27 and TRBJ1-1, with TRBD1 as a possible D gene (6 bases). V lost 5 bases and J lost 1, with 11 bases in between. CDR3 size: 14 residues. The germline V gene has CDR1 MNHEY and CDR2 SMNVEV (reference sequence).

V and J are TRBV5-6 and TRBJ2-7; TRBD1 agrees at 7 bases. The ends lost 6 bases at V and 2 bases at J; junction bases unmatched: 11. Germline CDR1 SGHDT, CDR2 YYEEEE. The CDR3 length is 15 residues. As DNA, the CDR3 is TGTGCCAGCAAAACAAACAGGGGTTCTCCCTACGAGCAGTACTTC. As protein: CASKTNRGSPYEQYF.

The table lists this clone with a few counts. The rearrangement uses TRBV19 and TRBJ2-1, with D perhaps assigned TRBD1 or TRBD2 (5 bases each). CDR1 and CDR2 (germline): LNHDA, SQIVND (reference sequence). Between the trimmed V and J ends, which lost 8 bases and 5 bases, there was a span of 16 bases. This CDR3 comprises 14 residues. CDR3 loop: CASLKRDGNNEQFF. CDR3 DNA sequence: TGTGCCAGTTTGAAACGGGACGGAAACAATGAGCAGTTCTTC.

The chain combines TRBV10-3 with TRBJ2-5; the D gene is possibly TRBD2 (5 bases). The germline V and J ends were trimmed by 4 bases and 5 bases, with 11 bases remaining between them. CDR3 length: 13 residues. CDR1 and CDR2 from the germline V gene are ENHRY and SYGVKD. The CDR3 DNA sequence: TGTGCCATCAGTGCCGGGATTGCGGAGACCCAGTACTTC. Translating gives CAISAGIAETQYF.

The CDR3 nucleotides are TGTGCCAGCAGTGCGGTCGCGGAGGCCACCGGGGAGCTGTTTTTT. Its translation is CASSAVAEATGELFF. V is TRBV2 and J is TRBJ2-2; TRBD2 is a possible D gene (5 bases). In germline, CDR1 is SNHLY, CDR2 FYNNEI. CDR3 size: 15 residues. Trimming left V 4 bases short and J 4 bases short, with 13 bases between. Using reference TRBV2 and TRBJ2-2 for the parts outside the CDR3, the full variable domain is EPEVTQTPSHQVTQMGQEVILRCVPISNHLYFYWYRQILGQKVEFLVSFYNNEISEKSEIFDDQFSVERPDGSNFTLKIRSTKLEDSAMYFCASSAVAEATGELFFGEGSRLTVL.

This rearrangement joins TRBV7-8 to TRBJ1-2; D unresolved. Germline V CDR1 and CDR2: SGHVS, FQNEAQ. Trimming cost V 1 base and J 2 bases, with 11 bases left between them. The CDR3 extends over 15 amino acids. In DNA, the CDR3 is TGTGCCAGCAGCTTAGTAGCGGCGGGAAACTATGGCTACACCTTC. Protein: CASSLVAAGNYGYTF. The entire variable domain, with the rest obtained from reference TRBV7-8 and TRBJ1-2, is as follows: GAGVSQSPRYKVAKRGQDVALRCDPISGHVSLFWYQQALGQGPEFLTYFQNEAQLDKSGLPSDRFFAERPEGSVSTLKIQRTQQEDSAVYLCASSLVAAGNYGYTFGSGTRLTVV.

This sequence joins TRBV28 and TRBJ1-2; 10 bases are a match to TRBD1. V trimming: 5 bases; J trimming: 5 bases; junction bases outside the gene matches: 14. Looked up from germline, CDR1 is MDHEN and CDR2 is SYDVKM. The CDR3 is made up of 17 amino acids. This CDR3 reads CASSPAGTGAALYGYTF. The CDR3 DNA is TGTGCCAGCAGTCCTGCCGGGACAGGGGCCGCGCTTTATGGCTACACCTTC.

The chain couples TRBV12-5 to TRBJ2-7, with a tentative D call TRBD1 (6 bases). The CDR3 has 11 amino acids. Germline values: CDR1 LGHNT, CDR2 FRNRAP. Trimming took off 5 bases at V and 7 bases at J, with 9 bases between the two ends. The CDR3 DNA is TGTGCTAGTGGTGTTGACAGGGAGCAGTACTTC. Protein: CASGVDREQYF.

In this sample, this clone turned up a few times. J is TRBJ2-1 and V is TRBV5-6; 10 bases line up with TRBD2. Germline V gives CDR1 SGHDT, CDR2 YYEEEE. The CDR3 covers 19 residues. V dropped 4 bases and J dropped 3; count of bases not matched to a gene: 16. The CDR3 is CASSAPLVAGGLLYNEQFF. DNA of the CDR3: TGTGCCAGCAGCGCTCCTCTAGTAGCGGGAGGTCTTCTCTACAATGAGCAGTTCTTC.